Listed here are 27 T cell receptor beta chains from one sample, sequenced in a study of cytomegalovirus exposure and HLA in healthy donors. Primers for the PCR totalled 60 Vbeta and 13 Jbeta. The assay was immunoSEQ multiplex PCR, and TCRdb's table has in-frame clones only and misses some. The table has around 120,000 clones, around three quarters seen once. Sequencing input: PBMCs. The receptors shown here come from a woman aged 45-59 years in good health and CMV-seronegative.

The chain joins TRBV7-3 to TRBJ1-2; 11 bases are a match to TRBD1. V was pared by 4 bases and J by 7 bases, with 5 bases of the junction left unmatched. This CDR3 is built from 14 residues. Looked up from germline, CDR1 is SGHTA and CDR2 is FQGTGA. In DNA form, the CDR3 reads TGTGCCAGCAGCTCCGGACAGGGGGCTGGTGGCTACACCTTC. It encodes CASSSGQGAGGYTF.

The chain couples TRBV6-5 to TRBJ1-5; 7 bases are shared with TRBD1. This CDR3 comprises 14 residues. V gave up 6 bases and J gave up 4 bases; unmatched junction bases: 6. Per germline, CDR1 MNHEY and CDR2 SVGAGI. The CDR3: CASRSGTVNQPQHF. The CDR3 nucleotides are TGTGCCAGCAGATCCGGGACAGTAAATCAGCCCCAGCATTTT.

The chain couples TRBV9 to TRBJ2-3; no clear D. CDR3 length: 15 amino acids. V lost 4 bases, J lost 1 base, and 13 bases lay in between. The germline V gene has CDR1 SGDLS and CDR2 YYNGEE. The DNA for the CDR3 is TGTGCCAGCAGCCCATATTATACGGGCACAGATACGCAGTATTTT. It translates to CASSPYYTGTDTQYF.

The chain joins TRBV6-5 to TRBJ2-6, with D possibly being TRBD2 (5 bases). The CDR3 is 15 amino acids. Trimming stripped 6 bases from V and 0 bases from J, with 9 bases between. The germline CDR1 and CDR2 sequences are MNHEY and SVGAGI. The CDR3 sequence is CASSHRGSGANVLTF. In DNA form, the CDR3 reads TGTGCCAGCAGCCATCGGGGCTCTGGGGCCAACGTCCTGACTTTC.

The genes are TRBV4-2 and TRBJ1-5, with D maybe TRBD1 (5 bases). CDR3 length: 17 amino acids. The V gene's germline CDR1 is LGHNA and CDR2 YNFKEQ. V was trimmed by 0 bases and J by 2 bases, leaving 14 bases between them. In nucleotides, the CDR3 is TGTGCCAGCAGCCAAGATACGGGGGGGGATGGCAATCAGCCCCAGCATTTT. Its protein is CASSQDTGGDGNQPQHF.

This clone turned up a few times. V is TRBV7-3 and J is TRBJ2-3, with D tentatively TRBD2 (6 bases). The CDR3 spans 13 residues. Germline CDR1 and CDR2: SGHTA and FQGTGA. V lost 3 bases and J lost 4, with 8 bases in between. CDR3 in DNA: TGTGCCAGCAGCTTCGGAGGGGCAGATACGCAGTATTTT. Translation: CASSFGGADTQYF.

V gene TRBV7-2 combines with J gene TRBJ2-5; tentative D call: TRBD2 (5 bases). Germline assignment: CDR1 SGHTA and CDR2 FQGNSA. The CDR3 sequence is 13 residues long. Between the trimmed V and J ends, which lost 7 bases and 1 base, there was a span of 10 bases. The CDR3 spells CASNRDPQETQYF. The CDR3 DNA sequence: TGTGCCAGCAACCGGGATCCCCAAGAGACCCAGTACTTC.

The V call is TRBV28, the J call TRBJ2-7; 7 bases are a match to TRBD1. The CDR3 sequence is 14 residues long. V shed 4 bases and J 4 bases; nucleotides not matched to a gene: 7. Per the germline V gene, CDR1 is MDHEN and CDR2 is SYDVKM. Here the CDR3 reads CASSSGAQGYEQYV. DNA of the CDR3: TGTGCCAGCAGTTCAGGCGCACAGGGGTACGAGCAGTACGTC.

There are a few counts of this clone. V is TRBV5-6 and J is TRBJ1-1, with 7 bases fitting TRBD1. CDR1 SGHDT and CDR2 YYEEEE come from the germline V gene. The CDR3 has 16 residues. V was pared by 3 bases and J by 0 bases, with 8 bases of the junction left unmatched. CDR3 bases: TGTGCCAGCAGCTGGGGGTTGACAGGGATGAACACTGAAGCTTTCTTT. It codes for CASSWGLTGMNTEAFF.

This chain connects TRBV5-1 to TRBJ1-1; maybe TRBD1 (5 bases). The CDR3 covers 13 residues. Germline loops: CDR1 SGHRS, CDR2 YFSETQ. V shed 5 bases and J shed 4 bases, with 12 bases lying between them. The DNA of the CDR3 is TGCGCCAGCAGTAGGGGAGGGGTCACTGAAGCTTTCTTT. This translates into CASSRGGVTEAFF.

V and J are TRBV2 and TRBJ2-7; the match to TRBD1 covers 11 bases. The germline V gene encodes CDR1 SNHLY and CDR2 FYNNEI. The CDR3 is 14 residues long. V dropped 4 bases and J dropped 6; count of bases not matched to a gene: 5. CDR3 amino acids: CASSGDRGVREQYV. The CDR3 DNA is TGTGCCAGCAGTGGGGACAGGGGGGTGCGCGAGCAGTACGTC.

This chain connects TRBV29-1 to TRBJ1-5, with D perhaps TRBD1 (6 bases). V shed 5 bases and J shed 7 bases, with 18 bases lying between them. CDR3 length: 14 residues. Germline assignment: CDR1 SQVTM and CDR2 ANQGSEA. CDR3 DNA: TGCAGCGTTTCGGACAGAGTTGAAGGCCAGCCCCAGCATTTT. The encoded protein is CSVSDRVEGQPQHF.

V and J are TRBV29-1 and TRBJ2-1, with 8 positions matching TRBD2. The V segment lost 2 bases and the J segment 5 bases; nucleotides outside the gene matches: 5. Per germline, CDR1 SQVTM and CDR2 ANQGSEA. This CDR3 region has 14 residues. CDR3 DNA sequence: TGCAGCGTTGAACGGGAGCGGGGGCACAATGAGCAGTTCTTC. Residues: CSVERERGHNEQFF.

V gene TRBV7-8 combines with J gene TRBJ2-7; a weak D match, TRBD2 (6 bases). Germline CDR1 SGHVS, CDR2 FQNEAQ. Trimming took 1 base from V and 4 from J, leaving 11 bases between them. This CDR3 has 14 residues. This chain's CDR3 is CASSLVAGRYEQYF. The CDR3 coding sequence is TGTGCCAGCAGCTTAGTCGCGGGAAGGTACGAGCAGTACTTC.

The chain has TRBV7-2 and TRBJ2-3; TRBD1 is a possible D gene (5 bases). There are 14 residues in the CDR3. Trimming took 2 bases from V and 7 from J, leaving 13 bases between them. CDR1 and CDR2 (germline): SGHTA, FQGNSA. CDR3 sequence reads: CASSLRSGQNTQYF. The CDR3 DNA is TGTGCCAGCAGCTTAAGGTCAGGGCAGAATACGCAGTATTTT.

The chain links TRBV19 to TRBJ2-1, with TRBD2 matching over 13 bases. Germline V CDR1 and CDR2: LNHDA, SQIVND (reference sequence). J was trimmed by 10 bases and V by 6 bases; bases with no gene match: 9. The length of the CDR3 is 15 residues. The CDR3 sequence: CASRQLAGGHGEQFF. CDR3 nucleotides: TGTGCCAGTAGGCAACTAGCGGGAGGGCACGGGGAGCAGTTCTTC.

The chain couples TRBV4-3 to TRBJ2-2, with TRBD1 matching 10 bases. The CDR3 totals 15 residues. With 5 bases clipped from V and 6 bases from J, the junction kept 6 bases outside the gene matches. In germline, CDR1 is LGHNA, CDR2 YSLEER. The CDR3 bases are TGCGCCAGCAGCTCAGACAGGGGGCTCCCCGGGGAGCTGTTTTTT. Translating gives CASSSDRGLPGELFF.

J is TRBJ2-2 and V is TRBV19; TRBD1 matches at 10 bases. V shed 7 bases and J 1 base; nucleotides not matched to a gene: 6. The germline CDR1 and CDR2 sequences are LNHDA and SQIVND (reference sequence). The length of the CDR3 is 16 residues. The CDR3 sequence is CASKAGTGENTGELFF. The CDR3 DNA reads as TGTGCCAGTAAAGCGGGGACAGGGGAGAACACCGGGGAGCTGTTTTTT.

This clone occurred a few times. The chain couples TRBV19 to TRBJ1-1, with 10 bases aligning to TRBD1. The CDR3 totals 15 residues. The germline V gene encodes CDR1 LNHDA and CDR2 SQIVND (reference sequence). Germline trimming cut 4 bases from V and 5 bases from J; bases unmatched to any gene: 7. The CDR3 DNA reads as TGTGCCAGTAGTACCGGACAGGGGGTGAGGACTGAAGCTTTCTTT. Protein product: CASSTGQGVRTEAFF.

The chain links TRBV6-4 to TRBJ2-3; D is uncertain. The CDR3 is 15 residues long. V was trimmed by 0 bases and J by 0 bases, leaving 7 bases between them. Germline lookup yields CDR1 MRHNA and CDR2 SNTAGT. The CDR3 loop reads CASSDSAESTDTQYF. As DNA, the CDR3 is TGTGCCAGCAGTGACTCTGCAGAAAGCACAGATACGCAGTATTTT.

The V call is TRBV19, the J call TRBJ1-2; D perhaps matches TRBD1 (5 bases). The CDR3 spans 14 residues. The V and J ends lost 3 bases and 8 bases respectively, with 16 bases between them. The germline gives CDR1 LNHDA, CDR2 SQIVND (reference sequence). CDR3 DNA sequence: TGTGCCAGTAGTATGACGGAGGGGCTATGGGGCTACACCTTC. Translated, it gives CASSMTEGLWGYTF.

This sequence joins TRBV6-5 and TRBJ2-7; D may be TRBD1 (6 bases). CDR3 length: 12 amino acids. V was trimmed by 6 bases and J by 10 bases, leaving 16 bases between them. Per the germline V gene, CDR1 is MNHEY and CDR2 is SVGAGI. The CDR3 loop reads CASRTTGSGQYF. The CDR3 nucleotides read TGTGCCAGCAGAACAACAGGGTCGGGTCAGTACTTC.

V is TRBV7-2 and J is TRBJ2-7, with 10 bases aligning to TRBD2. The V gene end was trimmed by 3 bases and the J gene end by 1 base; junction bases not matched to a gene: 6. The CDR3 has 16 amino acids. The germline V gene has CDR1 SGHTA and CDR2 FQGNSA. The CDR3 DNA reads as TGTGCCAGCAGCTTGGCTAGCGGGAGCTATTCCTACGAGCAGTACTTC. Protein sequence: CASSLASGSYSYEQYF. Together with reference TRBV7-2 and TRBJ2-7, the CDR3 gives the full variable domain: GAGVSQSPSNKVTEKGKDVELRCDPISGHTALYWYRQSLGQGLEFLIYFQGNSAPDKSGLPSDRFSAERTGGSVSTLTIQRTQQEDSAVYLCASSLASGSYSYEQYFGPGTRLTVT.

The rearrangement uses TRBV30 and TRBJ2-5; 13 bases match TRBD2. Germline V gene sequence: CDR1 GTSNPN, CDR2 SVGIG (reference sequence). The ends lost 0 bases at V and 5 bases at J; junction bases unmatched: 21. This CDR3 region has 21 residues. DNA for the CDR3: TGTGCCTGGAGTGTACTTCACAGGGGTTTTACTAGCGGGAGGGCCGGGGAGACCCAGTACTTC. Protein: CAWSVLHRGFTSGRAGETQYF.

DNA of the CDR3: TGCAGCGTTGAAGGCCGGACAGGGGAGGCTGGGGCCAACGTCCTGACTTTC. It codes for CSVEGRTGEAGANVLTF. V and J are TRBV29-1 and TRBJ2-6, with 9 positions matching TRBD1. The CDR3 is made up of 17 amino acids. With V trimmed by 1 base and J by 2 bases, 6 bases remained unmatched. Germline values: CDR1 SQVTM, CDR2 ANQGSEA.

Worth noting for this clone: One end of the junction is discordant with germline, which a read error may explain. The chain links TRBV2 to TRBJ1-5; 9 nucleotides agree with TRBD1. The CDR3 is made up of 15 amino acids. CDR1 is SNHLY and CDR2 is FYNNEI in the germline V gene. CDR3 protein: CASSVRTGDGQPQNF. CDR3 DNA sequence: TGTGCCAGCAGTGTTAGGACAGGGGACGGTCAGCCCCAGAATTTT. Filled out from reference TRBV2 and TRBJ1-5, the complete variable domain reads EPEVTQTPSHQVTQMGQEVILRCVPISNHLYFYWYRQILGQKVEFLVSFYNNEISEKSEIFDDQFSVERPDGSNFTLKIRSTKLEDSAMYFCASSVRTGDGQPQNFGDGTRLSIL.

V gene TRBV5-4 combines with J gene TRBJ2-2; TRBD2 agrees at 13 bases. CDR3 length: 16 residues. CDR1 SGHNT and CDR2 YYREEE come from the germline V gene (reference sequence). V lost 3 bases, J lost 5 bases, and 4 bases stayed unmatched. The CDR3 reads CASSSQLAGGTGELFF. CDR3 nucleotides: TGTGCCAGCAGCTCTCAACTAGCGGGAGGGACCGGGGAGCTGTTTTTT.